This T cell receptor beta chain was sequenced in a study of T cells in Graves' hyperthyroidism and ophthalmopathy. Findings of the study overall: Also found in blood were most expanded thyroid clonotypes above 0.001.

Those with hyperthyroidism were 18 to 65 years old, newly diagnosed, and ill for under 2 months. Researchers barred patients who had uncontrolled infection, other autoimmune disease, pregnancy or lactation. Clinical symptoms, serum thyroxine, TRAb, thyroid ultrasound and orbital computed tomography informed diagnoses. In this sample, this clonotype turned up many times. What it binds is not known. Germline-derived CDR1 and CDR2 are DFQATT and SNEGSKA (reference sequence). The CDR3 spans 11 residues. V was trimmed by 6 bases and J by 5 bases, leaving 10 bases between them. It was RNA transcripts that yielded the amplified TCR beta CDR3 regions. With the HTBI primer set, the TCR CDR3 went through a first round of RT-PCR. TCRdb fed the multiplex PCR reads into MiXCR, producing one record per CDR3 protein. The data hold hundreds of thousands of distinct CDR3 sequences, with roughly 19% observed a single time.

Sequences were obtained from blood. This sequence joins TRBV20-1 and TRBJ1-2; unclear D gene. This sequence originates from a woman aged 18 to 35 with Graves' hyperthyroidism. The CDR3: CSAKDGYGYTF. CDR3 nucleotides: TGCAGTGCCAAGGACGGTTATGGCTACACCTTC.